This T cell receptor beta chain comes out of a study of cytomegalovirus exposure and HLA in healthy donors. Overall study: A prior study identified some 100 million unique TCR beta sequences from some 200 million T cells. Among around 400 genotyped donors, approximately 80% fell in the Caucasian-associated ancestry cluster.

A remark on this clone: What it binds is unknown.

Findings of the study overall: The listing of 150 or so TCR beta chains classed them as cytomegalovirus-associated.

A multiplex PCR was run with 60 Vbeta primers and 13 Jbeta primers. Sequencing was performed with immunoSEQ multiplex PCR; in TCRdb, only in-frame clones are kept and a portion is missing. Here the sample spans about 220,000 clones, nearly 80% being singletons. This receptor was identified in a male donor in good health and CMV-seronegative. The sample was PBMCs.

CDR3 coding DNA: TGCGCCAGCAGCATGGGACAGATGAACACTGAAGCTTTCTTT. Its protein product is CASSMGQMNTEAFF. V gene TRBV5-1 combines with J gene TRBJ1-1; 7 bases are shared with TRBD1. The CDR3 spans 14 residues. CDR1 and CDR2 from the germline V gene are SGHRS and YFSETQ. The J segment lost 0 bases and the V segment lost 4 bases, leaving 3 bases of the junction unmatched. Together with reference TRBV5-1 and TRBJ1-1, the CDR3 gives the full variable domain: KAGVTQTPRYLIKTRGQQVTLSCSPISGHRSVSWYQQTPGQGLQFLFEYFSETQRNKGNFPGRFSGRQFSNSRSEMNVSTLELGDSALYLCASSMGQMNTEAFFGQGTRLTVV.